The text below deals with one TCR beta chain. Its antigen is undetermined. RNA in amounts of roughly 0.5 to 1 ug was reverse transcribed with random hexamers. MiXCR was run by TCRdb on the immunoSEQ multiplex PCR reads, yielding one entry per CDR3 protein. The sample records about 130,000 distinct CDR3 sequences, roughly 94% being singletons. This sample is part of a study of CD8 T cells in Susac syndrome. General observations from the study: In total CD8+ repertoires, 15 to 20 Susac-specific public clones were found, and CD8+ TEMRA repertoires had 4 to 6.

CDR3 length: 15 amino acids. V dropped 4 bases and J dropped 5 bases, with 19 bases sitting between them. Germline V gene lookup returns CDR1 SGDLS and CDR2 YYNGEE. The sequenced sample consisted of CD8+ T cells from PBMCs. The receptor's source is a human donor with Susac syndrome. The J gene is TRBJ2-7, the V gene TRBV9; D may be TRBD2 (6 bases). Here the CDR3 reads CASSSSAGGTHEQYF. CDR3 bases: TGTGCCAGCAGCTCCTCGGCAGGAGGGACCCACGAGCAGTACTTC. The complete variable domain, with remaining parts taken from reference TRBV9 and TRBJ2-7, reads DSGVTQTPKHLITATGQRVTLRCSPRSGDLSVYWYQQSLDQGLQFLIQYYNGEERAKGNILERFSAQQFPDLHSELNLSSLELGDSALYFCASSSSAGGTHEQYFGPGTRLTVT.